Here is one TCR beta chain with its context. Under the authors' procedure: Quantification of nucleated cells was approximated via reference gene primer amplification. Sequencing was performed with immunoSEQ multiplex PCR; in TCRdb, only in-frame clones are kept and a portion is missing. V and J calls and clone size are copied from that table; D and trimming were computed from the DNA. The sample carries tens of thousands of clones, about nine tenths recorded once. This entry is derived from a study of blood T cell repertoires in COVID-19. Study context: Sites across the United States, Italy and Spain contributed samples from acute and convalescent COVID-19. PBMCs, B-cell-depleted T cells, or T cells were the source of the cDNA or gDNA that made up the material.

With 1 base clipped from V and 6 bases from J, the junction kept 3 bases outside the gene matches. There are 14 residues in the CDR3. Germline CDR1 is LNHNV and CDR2 is YYDKDF (reference sequence). The TCR was taken from a human donor in a cohort sampled during active COVID-19. The rearrangement joins TRBV15 to TRBJ1-1, with 9 bases aligning to TRBD1. What was sequenced was peripheral blood. The CDR3 bases are TGTGCCACCAGCAGAGCGACAGGGGGGGCTGAAGCTTTCTTT. Translated, it gives CATSRATGGAEAFF. Full variable domain (missing parts from reference TRBV15 and TRBJ1-1): DAMVIQNPRYQVTQFGKPVTLSCSQTLNHNVMYWYQQKSSQAPKLLFHYYDKDFNNEADTPDNFQSRRPNTSFCFLDIRSPGLGDTAMYLCATSRATGGAEAFFGQGTRLTVV.